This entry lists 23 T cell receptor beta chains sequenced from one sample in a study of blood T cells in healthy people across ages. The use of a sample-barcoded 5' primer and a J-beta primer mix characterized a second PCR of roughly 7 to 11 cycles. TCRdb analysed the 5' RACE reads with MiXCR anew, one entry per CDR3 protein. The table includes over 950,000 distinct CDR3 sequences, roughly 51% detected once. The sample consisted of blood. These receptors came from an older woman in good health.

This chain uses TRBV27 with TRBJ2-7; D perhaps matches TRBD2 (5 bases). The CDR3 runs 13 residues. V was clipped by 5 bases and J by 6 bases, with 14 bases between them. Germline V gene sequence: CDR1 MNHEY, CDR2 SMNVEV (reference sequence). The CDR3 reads CASSNGIFGEQYF. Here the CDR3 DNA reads TGTGCCAGCAGTAACGGGATCTTCGGCGAGCAGTACTTC.

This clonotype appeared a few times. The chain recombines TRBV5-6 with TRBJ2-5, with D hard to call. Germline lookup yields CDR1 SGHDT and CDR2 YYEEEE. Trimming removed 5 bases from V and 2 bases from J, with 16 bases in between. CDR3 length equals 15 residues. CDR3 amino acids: CASRVRIAKQETQYF. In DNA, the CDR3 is TGTGCCAGCAGGGTCCGGATAGCAAAACAAGAGACCCAGTACTTC.

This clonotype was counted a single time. The CDR3 loop reads CASSFGVGGSSYNEQFF. The CDR3 nucleotides read TGCGCCAGCAGCTTCGGGGTGGGAGGCAGCTCCTACAATGAGCAGTTCTTC. V usage is TRBV4-1 and J usage is TRBJ2-1; a weak D match, TRBD2 (6 bases). The CDR3 consists of 17 residues. V lost 5 bases and J lost 0, with 17 bases in between. The germline V gene encodes CDR1 MGHRA and CDR2 YSYEKL.

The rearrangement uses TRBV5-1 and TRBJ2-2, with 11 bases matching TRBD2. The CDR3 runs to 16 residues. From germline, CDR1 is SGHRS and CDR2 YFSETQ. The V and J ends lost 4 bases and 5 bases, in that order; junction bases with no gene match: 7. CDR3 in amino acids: CASSGGLAGYTGELFF. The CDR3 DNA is TGCGCCAGCAGCGGCGGACTAGCGGGCTATACCGGGGAGCTGTTTTTT.

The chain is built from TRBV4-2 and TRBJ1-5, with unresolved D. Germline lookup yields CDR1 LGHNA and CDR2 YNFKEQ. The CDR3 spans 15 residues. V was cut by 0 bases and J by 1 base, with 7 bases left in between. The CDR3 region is CASSQEGQSNQPQHF. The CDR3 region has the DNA TGTGCCAGCAGCCAAGAAGGCCAGAGCAATCAGCCCCAGCATTTT.

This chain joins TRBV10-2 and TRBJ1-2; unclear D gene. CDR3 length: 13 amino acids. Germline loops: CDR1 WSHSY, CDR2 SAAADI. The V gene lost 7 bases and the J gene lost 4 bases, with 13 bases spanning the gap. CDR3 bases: TGCGCCAGCACTGAACGCCTATCCTATGGCTACACCTTC. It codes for CASTERLSYGYTF.

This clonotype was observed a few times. CDR3 nucleotides: TGTGCCAGCAGTCGGGGGCGTAATTCACCCCTCCACTTT. The encoded protein is CASSRGRNSPLHF. This sequence joins TRBV12-3 or TRBV12-4 and TRBJ1-6; D possibly corresponds to TRBD1 (6 bases). The CDR3 contains 13 residues. The germline V and J ends were trimmed by 5 bases and 6 bases, with 8 bases remaining between them.

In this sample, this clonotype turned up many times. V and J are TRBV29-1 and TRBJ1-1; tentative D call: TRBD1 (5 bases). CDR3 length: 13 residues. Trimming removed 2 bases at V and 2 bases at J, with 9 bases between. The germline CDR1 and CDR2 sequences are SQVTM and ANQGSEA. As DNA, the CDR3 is TGCAGCGTTGAATGGCAGGGAAACACTGAAGCTTTCTTT. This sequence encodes CSVEWQGNTEAFF.

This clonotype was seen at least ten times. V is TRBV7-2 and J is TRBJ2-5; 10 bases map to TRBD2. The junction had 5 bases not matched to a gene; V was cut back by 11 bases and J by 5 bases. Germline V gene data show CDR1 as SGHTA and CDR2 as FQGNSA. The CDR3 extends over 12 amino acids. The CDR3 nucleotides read TGTGCCTCTAGCGGGAGAGGGGAGACCCAGTACTTC. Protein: CASSGRGETQYF.

The CDR3 loop is CASSRASGSYNEQFF. The DNA for the CDR3 is TGTGCCAGCTCCCGCGCCAGCGGGAGCTACAATGAGCAGTTCTTC. The gene calls are TRBV7-8 and TRBJ2-1; 8 nucleotides align to TRBD2. CDR1 and CDR2 from the germline V gene are SGHVS and FQNEAQ. The CDR3 covers 15 residues. With V trimmed by 8 bases and J by 3 bases, 9 bases remained unmatched.

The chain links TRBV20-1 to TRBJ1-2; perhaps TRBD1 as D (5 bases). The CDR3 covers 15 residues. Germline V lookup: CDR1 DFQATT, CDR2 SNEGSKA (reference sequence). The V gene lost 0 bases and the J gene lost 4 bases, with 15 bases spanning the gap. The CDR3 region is CSARDAAGIAYGYTF. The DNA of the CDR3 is TGCAGTGCTAGAGATGCGGCAGGGATTGCCTATGGCTACACCTTC.

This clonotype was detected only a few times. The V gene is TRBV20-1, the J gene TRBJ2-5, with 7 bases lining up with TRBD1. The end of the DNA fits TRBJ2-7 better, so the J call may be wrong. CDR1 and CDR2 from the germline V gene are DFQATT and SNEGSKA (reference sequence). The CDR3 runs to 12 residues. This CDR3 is CSAPDRANEQYF. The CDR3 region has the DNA TGCAGTGCTCCTGACAGGGCAAACGAGCAGTACTTC.

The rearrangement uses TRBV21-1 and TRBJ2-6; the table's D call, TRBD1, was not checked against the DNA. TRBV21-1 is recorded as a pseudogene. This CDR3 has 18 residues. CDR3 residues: CASSYYRDRGRGANVLTF. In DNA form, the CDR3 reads TGTGCCAGCAGCTACTACCGGGACAGGGGGCGAGGGGCCAACGTCCTGACTTTC.

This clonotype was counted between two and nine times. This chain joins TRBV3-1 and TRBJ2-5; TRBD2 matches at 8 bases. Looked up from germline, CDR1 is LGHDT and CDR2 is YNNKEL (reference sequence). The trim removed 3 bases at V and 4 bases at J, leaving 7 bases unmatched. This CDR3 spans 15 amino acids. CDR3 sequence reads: CASSHIAGSRETQYF. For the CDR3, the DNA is TGTGCCAGCAGCCATATAGCGGGAAGTAGAGAGACCCAGTACTTC.

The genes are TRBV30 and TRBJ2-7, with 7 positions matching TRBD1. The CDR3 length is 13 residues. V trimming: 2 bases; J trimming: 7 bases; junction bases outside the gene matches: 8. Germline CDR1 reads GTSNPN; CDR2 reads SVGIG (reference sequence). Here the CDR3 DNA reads TGTGCCTGGAGTCCGGACAGGACGAGGGAGCAGTACTTC. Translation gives CAWSPDRTREQYF.

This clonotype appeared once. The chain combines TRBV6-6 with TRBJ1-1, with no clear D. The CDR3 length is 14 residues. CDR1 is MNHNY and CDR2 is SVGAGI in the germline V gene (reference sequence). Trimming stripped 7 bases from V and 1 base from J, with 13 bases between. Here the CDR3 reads CASNLRGGNTEAFF. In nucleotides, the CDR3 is TGTGCCAGCAACCTACGGGGAGGGAACACTGAAGCTTTCTTT.

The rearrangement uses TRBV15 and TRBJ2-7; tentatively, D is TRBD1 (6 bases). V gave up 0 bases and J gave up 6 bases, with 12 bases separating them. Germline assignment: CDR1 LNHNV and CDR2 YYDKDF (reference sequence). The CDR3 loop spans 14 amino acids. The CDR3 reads CATSRDRGRVEQYF. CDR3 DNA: TGTGCCACCAGCAGAGACAGGGGCAGGGTCGAGCAGTACTTC.

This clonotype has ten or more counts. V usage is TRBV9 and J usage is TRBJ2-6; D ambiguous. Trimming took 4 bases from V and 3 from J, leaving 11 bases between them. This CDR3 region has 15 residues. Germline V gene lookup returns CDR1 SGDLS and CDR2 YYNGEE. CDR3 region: CASSPFLGGANVLTF. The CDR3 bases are TGTGCCAGCAGCCCCTTCCTGGGTGGGGCCAACGTCCTGACTTTC.

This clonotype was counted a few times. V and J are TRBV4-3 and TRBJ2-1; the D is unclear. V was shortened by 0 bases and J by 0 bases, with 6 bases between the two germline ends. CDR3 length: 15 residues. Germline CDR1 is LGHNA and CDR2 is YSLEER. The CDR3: CASSQDANSYNEQFF. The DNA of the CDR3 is TGCGCCAGCAGCCAAGATGCAAACTCCTACAATGAGCAGTTCTTC.

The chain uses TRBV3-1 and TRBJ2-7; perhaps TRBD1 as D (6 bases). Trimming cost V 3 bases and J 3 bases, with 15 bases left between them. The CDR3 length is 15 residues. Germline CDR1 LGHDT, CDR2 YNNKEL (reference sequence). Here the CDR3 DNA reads TGTGCCAGCAGCCAGGGAGATCGAGGGGGCTACGAGCAGTACTTC. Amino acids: CASSQGDRGGYEQYF.

In nucleotides, the CDR3 is TGTGCCAGCAGCCGAAAGATACCTAGCTCCTACGAGCAGTACTTC. This gives the protein CASSRKIPSSYEQYF. The V call is TRBV14, the J call TRBJ2-7; no reliable D call. V was shortened by 4 bases and J by 0 bases, with 13 bases between the two germline ends. The CDR3 is 15 residues long. Germline assignment: CDR1 SGHDN and CDR2 FVKESK.

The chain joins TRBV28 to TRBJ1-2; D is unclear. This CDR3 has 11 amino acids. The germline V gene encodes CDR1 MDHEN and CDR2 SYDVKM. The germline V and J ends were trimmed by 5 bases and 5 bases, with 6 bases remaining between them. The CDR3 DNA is TGTGCCAGCAGTGGGGAATATGGCTACACCTTC. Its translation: CASSGEYGYTF.

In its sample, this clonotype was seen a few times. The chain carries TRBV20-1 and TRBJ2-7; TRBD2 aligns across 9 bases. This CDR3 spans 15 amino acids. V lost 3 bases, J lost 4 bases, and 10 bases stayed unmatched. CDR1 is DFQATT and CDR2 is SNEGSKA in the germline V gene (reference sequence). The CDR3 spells CSASVATSGGYEQYF. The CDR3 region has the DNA TGCAGTGCTAGCGTGGCGACTAGCGGTGGGTACGAGCAGTACTTC.